The rows below give T cell receptor beta chains drawn from one sample of a study of blood T cells in healthy people across ages. MiXCR was run by TCRdb on the 5' RACE reads, yielding one entry per CDR3 protein. The sample yields 1.5 million to 2 million distinct CDR3 sequences, about 50% seen once. The source material was blood. The receptors originated from a woman aged 40 to 50 in good health. CDR3s leave out the opening cysteine and the closing phenylalanine or tryptophan. Fields, in order: clone size, J gene, V gene, CDR3 protein. Size values are once, few and many counts, or a class for expanded clones, and some rows have none.

abundance: few; j_gene: TRBJ2-7; v_gene: TRBV7-8; CDR3aa: ASSHRTGGGYEQY
abundance: .; j_gene: TRBJ1-1; v_gene: TRBV2; CDR3aa: ASRGHNTEAF
abundance: few; j_gene: TRBJ1-2; v_gene: TRBV18; CDR3aa: ASGASANYGYT
abundance: few; j_gene: TRBJ2-7; v_gene: TRBV20-1; CDR3aa: SARVGGLAGGNINEQY
abundance: .; j_gene: TRBJ2-5; v_gene: TRBV6-5; CDR3aa: ASSLSPVGGQETQY
abundance: many; j_gene: TRBJ2-5; v_gene: TRBV27; CDR3aa: ASSFRDNQETQY
abundance: .; j_gene: TRBJ2-3; v_gene: TRBV29-1; CDR3aa: SAWDRVKDTQY
abundance: .; j_gene: TRBJ2-5; v_gene: TRBV5-1; CDR3aa: ASSLEGLAGGQETQY
abundance: few; j_gene: TRBJ2-5; v_gene: TRBV12-3/TRBV12-4; CDR3aa: ASSYRRLGQETQY
abundance: .; j_gene: TRBJ2-3; v_gene: TRBV13; CDR3aa: ASSPTLGVNGVSTDTQY
abundance: .; j_gene: TRBJ2-5; v_gene: TRBV4-1; CDR3aa: ASSGRRDSQETQY
abundance: .; j_gene: TRBJ2-5; v_gene: TRBV5-1; CDR3aa: ASSGAGGFGETQY
abundance: .; j_gene: TRBJ2-3; v_gene: TRBV6-5; CDR3aa: ASSFRLASTDTQY
abundance: .; j_gene: .; v_gene: TRBV5-1; CDR3aa: ACSWDRGPYEQY
abundance: .; j_gene: TRBJ2-7; v_gene: TRBV6-5; CDR3aa: ASSYQRDGSYEQY
abundance: .; j_gene: TRBJ2-1; v_gene: TRBV7-2; CDR3aa: ASSKGLAGGNEQF
abundance: .; j_gene: TRBJ2-7; v_gene: TRBV12-3/TRBV12-4; CDR3aa: ASSHFGTASTLQY
abundance: .; j_gene: TRBJ1-5; v_gene: TRBV20-1; CDR3aa: SARGIQRGPNQPQH
abundance: .; j_gene: TRBJ2-1; v_gene: TRBV7-2; CDR3aa: ASSSIVGEQF
abundance: few; j_gene: TRBJ2-1; v_gene: TRBV7-9; CDR3aa: ASSLAFHNEQF
abundance: .; j_gene: TRBJ2-1; v_gene: TRBV6-2/TRBV6-3; CDR3aa: ASTQGFREQF
abundance: .; j_gene: TRBJ2-7; v_gene: TRBV6-6; CDR3aa: ASSYGRQSYEQY
abundance: .; j_gene: TRBJ2-7; v_gene: TRBV11-2; CDR3aa: ANSSSAYEQY
abundance: .; j_gene: TRBJ1-4; v_gene: TRBV6-6; CDR3aa: ASTNGEKLF
abundance: .; j_gene: TRBJ2-7; v_gene: TRBV6-1; CDR3aa: ASRRQGGSTYEQY
abundance: few; j_gene: TRBJ2-1; v_gene: TRBV5-1; CDR3aa: ASSSDLGGRNEQF
abundance: .; j_gene: TRBJ1-2; v_gene: TRBV25-1; CDR3aa: ASSESSNNYGYT
abundance: .; j_gene: TRBJ1-5; v_gene: TRBV28; CDR3aa: ASSRDLNQPQH
abundance: .; j_gene: TRBJ2-7; v_gene: TRBV15; CDR3aa: ATSRDLGGKPYEQY
abundance: once; j_gene: TRBJ2-3; v_gene: TRBV20-1; CDR3aa: SPAGRGNPDTQY
abundance: few; j_gene: TRBJ2-6; v_gene: TRBV10-3; CDR3aa: AISESGFSGANVLT
abundance: .; j_gene: TRBJ2-1; v_gene: TRBV20-1; CDR3aa: SARTIGRGSSYNEQF
abundance: .; j_gene: TRBJ1-6; v_gene: TRBV12-3/TRBV12-4; CDR3aa: ASTVGRNSPLH
abundance: .; j_gene: TRBJ2-7; v_gene: TRBV20-1; CDR3aa: SASPDFTSESFHAYEQY
abundance: .; j_gene: TRBJ2-1; v_gene: TRBV20-1; CDR3aa: SASGGYYNEQF
abundance: .; j_gene: TRBJ2-1; v_gene: TRBV25-1; CDR3aa: AGSVYAGQGTNEQF
abundance: .; j_gene: TRBJ1-6; v_gene: TRBV6-2/TRBV6-3; CDR3aa: ASSRSPDGSPLH
abundance: .; j_gene: TRBJ2-7; v_gene: TRBV20-1; CDR3aa: SASDRQVGSYEQY
abundance: few; j_gene: TRBJ2-7; v_gene: TRBV5-1; CDR3aa: ASGQGDNEQY
abundance: .; j_gene: TRBJ2-5; v_gene: TRBV12-3/TRBV12-4; CDR3aa: ASSLISGGSLETQY
abundance: .; j_gene: .; v_gene: TRBV4-1; CDR3aa: ASSLPSGGVYNEQY
abundance: .; j_gene: TRBJ2-6; v_gene: TRBV6-6; CDR3aa: ASSFPRGAGANVLT
abundance: .; j_gene: TRBJ2-3; v_gene: TRBV4-1; CDR3aa: ASSEPGHSTDTQY
abundance: few; j_gene: TRBJ2-3; v_gene: TRBV7-9; CDR3aa: ASSLQQSGTDTQY
abundance: .; j_gene: TRBJ1-2; v_gene: TRBV13; CDR3aa: ASSSVTGTNYGYT
abundance: few; j_gene: TRBJ2-7; v_gene: TRBV5-1; CDR3aa: ASSLVPAGRYEQY